This is a list of T cell receptor beta chains from one sample in a study of metastatic and nonmetastatic thyroid tumors. MiXCR re-clonotyped the PCR reads for TCRdb. The data show 15,000 to 20,000 clones, 35% to 40% seen once. Source material: tumor tissue. Receptors originate from a female donor with papillary thyroid cancer or a benign thyroid nodule (not recorded which). Some clones in this sample may be carry-over from other donors' samples. Both conserved end residues are part of each CDR3. D genes are given only for firm matches. Clone size is stated in some rows and not others, as once, few, many or a class when expanded.

j_gene: TRBJ1-4; d_gene: NA; v_gene: TRBV5-1; abundance: NA; CDR3nt: TGCGCCAGCAGCGCCTCGGGAGTTAGGTGGGAAAAACTGTTTTTT; CDR3aa: CASSASGVRWEKLFF
j_gene: TRBJ1-2; d_gene: NA; v_gene: TRBV6-2/TRBV6-3; abundance: few; CDR3nt: TGTGCCAGCGTTCGGAGGGAAACGGATGGCTACACCTTC; CDR3aa: CASVRRETDGYTF
j_gene: TRBJ2-1; d_gene: TRBD1; v_gene: TRBV20-1; abundance: NA; CDR3nt: TGCAGTGCTAACAAGGGGGCCTATGAGCAGTTCTTC; CDR3aa: CSANKGAYEQFF
j_gene: TRBJ1-2; d_gene: TRBD1; v_gene: TRBV7-3; abundance: few; CDR3nt: TGTGCCAGCAGCTTAACCCCCGGGACAGGGCTTGATGGCTACACCTTC; CDR3aa: CASSLTPGTGLDGYTF
j_gene: TRBJ2-1; d_gene: TRBD2; v_gene: TRBV28; abundance: few; CDR3nt: TGTGCCAGCAGCCGAATCTGGCGGGAGGTCTACAATGAGCAGTTCTTC; CDR3aa: CASSRIWREVYNEQFF
j_gene: TRBJ2-5; d_gene: NA; v_gene: TRBV30; abundance: NA; CDR3nt: TGTGCCTCCTCATCCTCAGGGGTACTACAAGAGACCCAGTACTTC; CDR3aa: CASSSSGVLQETQYF
j_gene: TRBJ2-2; d_gene: TRBD1; v_gene: TRBV7-2; abundance: NA; CDR3nt: TGTGCCTGTCGACAGGGAGAGAACACCGGGGAGCTGTTTTTT; CDR3aa: CACRQGENTGELFF
j_gene: TRBJ1-2; d_gene: TRBD1; v_gene: TRBV20-1; abundance: NA; CDR3nt: TGCAGTGCTAGAGATACCGGGACAGGGACGAACTATGGCTACACCTTC; CDR3aa: CSARDTGTGTNYGYTF
j_gene: TRBJ1-6; d_gene: TRBD1; v_gene: TRBV6-1; abundance: few; CDR3nt: TGTGCCAGTTTCGACAGGGAAGGGTCACCCCTCCACTTT; CDR3aa: CASFDREGSPLHF
j_gene: TRBJ2-7; d_gene: NA; v_gene: TRBV27; abundance: NA; CDR3nt: TGTGCCAGCAGTCAAACATTCAACCCCTCCTACGAGCAGTACTTC; CDR3aa: CASSQTFNPSYEQYF
j_gene: TRBJ1-6; d_gene: NA; v_gene: TRBV28; abundance: NA; CDR3nt: TGTGCCAGCACACCCTCGACCGGGTTAAATTCACCCCTCCACTTT; CDR3aa: CASTPSTGLNSPLHF
j_gene: TRBJ2-3; d_gene: TRBD1; v_gene: TRBV6-1; abundance: few; CDR3nt: TGTGCCAGCAGTGGGACAGGTGACACAGATACGCAGTATTTT; CDR3aa: CASSGTGDTDTQYF
j_gene: TRBJ2-3; d_gene: TRBD1; v_gene: TRBV12-3/TRBV12-4; abundance: NA; CDR3nt: TGTGCCAGCGTCGAGTGGATGACAGGGGGCAAAGATACGCAGTATTTT; CDR3aa: CASVEWMTGGKDTQYF
j_gene: TRBJ2-1; d_gene: NA; v_gene: TRBV19; abundance: few; CDR3nt: TGTGCCAGTAGTAGGGGGGGCGGCTACAATGAGCAGTTCTTC; CDR3aa: CASSRGGGYNEQFF
j_gene: TRBJ2-3; d_gene: NA; v_gene: TRBV20-1; abundance: NA; CDR3nt: TGCAGTGCTAGAATGGGGCAATACCGCACAGATACGCAGTATTTT; CDR3aa: CSARMGQYRTDTQYF
j_gene: TRBJ1-6; d_gene: TRBD1; v_gene: TRBV6-1; abundance: medium-sized; CDR3nt: TGTGCCAGCAGGGGGACAGTGCAGCACTCACCCCTCCACTTT; CDR3aa: CASRGTVQHSPLHF
j_gene: TRBJ2-1; d_gene: TRBD2; v_gene: TRBV6-1; abundance: NA; CDR3nt: TGTGCCAGCTTTCTAGCGGGGAGCTCCTACAATGAGCAGTTCTTC; CDR3aa: CASFLAGSSYNEQFF
j_gene: TRBJ1-6; d_gene: NA; v_gene: TRBV6-5; abundance: few; CDR3nt: TGTGCCAGCAGTTACTCGGTGACGGGTTCTAATTCACCCCTCCACTTT; CDR3aa: CASSYSVTGSNSPLHF
j_gene: TRBJ1-1; d_gene: TRBD1; v_gene: TRBV9; abundance: NA; CDR3nt: TGTGCCAGCAGCGAAGGACAGGTCGACACTGAAGCTTTCTTT; CDR3aa: CASSEGQVDTEAFF
j_gene: TRBJ2-2; d_gene: TRBD2; v_gene: TRBV7-6; abundance: NA; CDR3nt: TGTGCCAGCAGCTTATATCAGGGGCTAGCGGGCACGAACACCGGGGAGCTGTTTTTT; CDR3aa: CASSLYQGLAGTNTGELFF
j_gene: TRBJ2-1; d_gene: TRBD2; v_gene: TRBV6-1; abundance: NA; CDR3nt: TGTGCCAGCGGCGTAGCGGGAGTTATGAATGAGCAGTTCTTC; CDR3aa: CASGVAGVMNEQFF
j_gene: TRBJ2-3; d_gene: NA; v_gene: TRBV24-1; abundance: few; CDR3nt: TGTGCCACCAGCCCCTCGGTCACAGATACGCAGTATTTT; CDR3aa: CATSPSVTDTQYF
j_gene: TRBJ1-5; d_gene: NA; v_gene: TRBV28; abundance: few; CDR3nt: TGTGCCAGCAGTTTAGGGGCAGGGGCCACGCCCCAGCATTTT; CDR3aa: CASSLGAGATPQHF
j_gene: TRBJ1-3; d_gene: NA; v_gene: TRBV7-8; abundance: NA; CDR3nt: TGTGCCAGCAGCCCGCCCTCTGGAAACACCATATATTTT; CDR3aa: CASSPPSGNTIYF
j_gene: TRBJ2-7; d_gene: TRBD2; v_gene: TRBV19; abundance: NA; CDR3nt: TGTGCCAGTAGCGCCATGCCCGAGTTAGCGGGGGAGCAGTACTTC; CDR3aa: CASSAMPELAGEQYF
j_gene: TRBJ2-7; d_gene: TRBD2; v_gene: TRBV27; abundance: few; CDR3nt: TGTGCCAGCAATCCCGGGACTAGCGGGGTCTACGAGCAGTACTTC; CDR3aa: CASNPGTSGVYEQYF
j_gene: TRBJ2-1; d_gene: NA; v_gene: TRBV19; abundance: NA; CDR3nt: TGTGCCAGTAACCGGAGAGGCACCTACAATGAGCAGTTCTTC; CDR3aa: CASNRRGTYNEQFF
j_gene: TRBJ2-1; d_gene: NA; v_gene: TRBV6-1; abundance: NA; CDR3nt: TGTGCCAGCACCCTACAGTACAATGAGCAGTTCTTC; CDR3aa: CASTLQYNEQFF
j_gene: TRBJ1-5; d_gene: TRBD1; v_gene: TRBV6-2/TRBV6-3; abundance: NA; CDR3nt: TGTGCCAGCACCTCAGACAGGGGGAACAATCAGCCCCAGCATTTT; CDR3aa: CASTSDRGNNQPQHF
j_gene: TRBJ2-3; d_gene: TRBD2; v_gene: TRBV15; abundance: NA; CDR3nt: TGTGCCACCAGCAGAGATTTCATGGAGCTAGCGGGAGTAGATACGCAGTATTTT; CDR3aa: CATSRDFMELAGVDTQYF
j_gene: TRBJ1-2; d_gene: NA; v_gene: TRBV28; abundance: NA; CDR3nt: TGTGCCAGCAGTATACGACAGGCCTATGGCTACACCTTC; CDR3aa: CASSIRQAYGYTF
j_gene: TRBJ2-5; d_gene: NA; v_gene: TRBV10-3; abundance: NA; CDR3nt: TGTGCCATCAGGACAGAGAAAGAGACCCAGTACTTC; CDR3aa: CAIRTEKETQYF
j_gene: TRBJ2-2; d_gene: NA; v_gene: TRBV19; abundance: few; CDR3nt: TGTGCCAGTTCCGGGACGCCGAACACCGGGGAGCTGTTTTTT; CDR3aa: CASSGTPNTGELFF
j_gene: TRBJ2-2; d_gene: NA; v_gene: TRBV11-2; abundance: NA; CDR3nt: TGTGCCAGCAGCTTATATACAGACACCGGGGAGCTGTTTTTT; CDR3aa: CASSLYTDTGELFF
j_gene: TRBJ2-7; d_gene: TRBD2; v_gene: TRBV2; abundance: NA; CDR3nt: TGTGCCAGCAGTTCCGGACTAGCGGGTCCCTACGAGCAGTACTTC; CDR3aa: CASSSGLAGPYEQYF
j_gene: TRBJ2-6; d_gene: NA; v_gene: TRBV6-2/TRBV6-3; abundance: NA; CDR3nt: TGTGCCAGCAGTTGGGGGAGAGGGGCCAACGTCCTGACTTTC; CDR3aa: CASSWGRGANVLTF
j_gene: TRBJ2-1; d_gene: TRBD1; v_gene: TRBV20-1; abundance: NA; CDR3nt: TGCAGTGCTGGCTCCGGGACAGGGTCATTGAATGAGCAGTTCTTC; CDR3aa: CSAGSGTGSLNEQFF
j_gene: TRBJ2-7; d_gene: TRBD2; v_gene: TRBV19; abundance: few; CDR3nt: TGTGCCAGTAGTATAGATGGGGACTACTACGAGCAGTACTTC; CDR3aa: CASSIDGDYYEQYF
j_gene: TRBJ2-3; d_gene: NA; v_gene: TRBV24-1; abundance: NA; CDR3nt: TGTGCCACCAGTGATGGGCGAGGGGGGCGAGATACGCAGTATTTT; CDR3aa: CATSDGRGGRDTQYF
j_gene: TRBJ2-2; d_gene: NA; v_gene: TRBV11-2; abundance: NA; CDR3nt: TGTGCCAGCAGCTTACAGGGAGGCACCGGGGAGCTGTTTTTT; CDR3aa: CASSLQGGTGELFF
j_gene: TRBJ1-2; d_gene: NA; v_gene: TRBV27; abundance: NA; CDR3nt: TGTGCCAGCAGTTACACCTACCCGGGTCGGCAAACTAACTATGGCTACACCTTC; CDR3aa: CASSYTYPGRQTNYGYTF
j_gene: TRBJ2-1; d_gene: NA; v_gene: TRBV7-3; abundance: NA; CDR3nt: TGTGCCAGCAGCTTAGGGAATGAGCAGTTCTTC; CDR3aa: CASSLGNEQFF
j_gene: TRBJ1-2; d_gene: NA; v_gene: TRBV2; abundance: few; CDR3nt: TGTGCCAGCAGTCAAAGGGAGTATGGCTACACCTTC; CDR3aa: CASSQREYGYTF
j_gene: TRBJ1-1; d_gene: NA; v_gene: TRBV7-2; abundance: NA; CDR3nt: TGTGTCAGCAGCCCGAGGGGGGACTGGGACACTGAAGCTTTCTTT; CDR3aa: CVSSPRGDWDTEAFF
j_gene: TRBJ2-7; d_gene: NA; v_gene: TRBV6-1; abundance: many; CDR3nt: TGTGCCAGCAGGAAGCAACCCTACGAGCAGTACTTC; CDR3aa: CASRKQPYEQYF
j_gene: TRBJ2-1; d_gene: NA; v_gene: TRBV11-2; abundance: few; CDR3nt: TGTGCCAGCAGCTTGGATAGCTCCTACAATGAGCAGTTCTTC; CDR3aa: CASSLDSSYNEQFF
j_gene: TRBJ1-2; d_gene: NA; v_gene: TRBV6-1; abundance: many; CDR3nt: TGTGCCAGCAAGGAGGGGTTTAACTATGGCTACACCTTC; CDR3aa: CASKEGFNYGYTF
j_gene: TRBJ2-1; d_gene: NA; v_gene: TRBV6-1; abundance: NA; CDR3nt: TGTGCCAGCAGTGAATCGAGCGGCCCAGGCGGTGAGCAGTTCTTC; CDR3aa: CASSESSGPGGEQFF
j_gene: TRBJ2-7; d_gene: NA; v_gene: TRBV12-3/TRBV12-4; abundance: NA; CDR3nt: TGTGCCAGCAGGTGTGGCTCCTACGAGCAGTACTTC; CDR3aa: CASRCGSYEQYF
j_gene: TRBJ2-2; d_gene: NA; v_gene: TRBV24-1; abundance: NA; CDR3nt: TGTGCCACCAGTGATTCCAGGGACACCGGGGAGCTGTTTTTT; CDR3aa: CATSDSRDTGELFF
j_gene: TRBJ2-2; d_gene: NA; v_gene: TRBV6-2/TRBV6-3; abundance: NA; CDR3nt: TGTGCCAGCAGTTACCCGGACAGTGCGAACACCGGGGAGCTGTTTTTT; CDR3aa: CASSYPDSANTGELFF
j_gene: TRBJ2-7; d_gene: NA; v_gene: TRBV24-1; abundance: few; CDR3nt: TGTGCCGTCGGACAGACTTCCTACGAGCAGTACTTC; CDR3aa: CAVGQTSYEQYF
j_gene: TRBJ2-3; d_gene: TRBD2; v_gene: TRBV20-1; abundance: NA; CDR3nt: TGCAGTGCCAAGGGGACTAGCGGGACTAACGCAGATACGCAGTATTTT; CDR3aa: CSAKGTSGTNADTQYF
j_gene: TRBJ2-2; d_gene: NA; v_gene: TRBV20-1; abundance: few; CDR3nt: TGCAGTGCTTTCCGGGTAGCCGGGGAGCTGTTTTTT; CDR3aa: CSAFRVAGELFF
j_gene: TRBJ1-6; d_gene: TRBD1; v_gene: TRBV4-2; abundance: NA; CDR3nt: TGTGCCAGCAGCCAAGGGCAGGGGGCTTCACCCCTCCACTTT; CDR3aa: CASSQGQGASPLHF
j_gene: TRBJ2-1; d_gene: TRBD2; v_gene: TRBV6-5; abundance: NA; CDR3nt: TGTGCCAGCAGTTACGGGGGGGTGTTCGATGAGCAGTTCTTC; CDR3aa: CASSYGGVFDEQFF
j_gene: TRBJ1-2; d_gene: NA; v_gene: TRBV7-2; abundance: NA; CDR3nt: TGTGCCAGCAGCTTAGAAGGCCCTACGGGAGGCTACACCTTC; CDR3aa: CASSLEGPTGGYTF
j_gene: TRBJ1-6; d_gene: TRBD1; v_gene: TRBV30; abundance: NA; CDR3nt: TGTGCCTCCTCCGGGACAGGGAGGCAGGGTCGTAATTCACCCCTCCACTTT; CDR3aa: CASSGTGRQGRNSPLHF
j_gene: TRBJ2-5; d_gene: TRBD2; v_gene: TRBV19; abundance: few; CDR3nt: TGTGCCAGTAGTGAGGGTAGCGGGAGTGGAGAAGAGACCCAGTACTTC; CDR3aa: CASSEGSGSGEETQYF